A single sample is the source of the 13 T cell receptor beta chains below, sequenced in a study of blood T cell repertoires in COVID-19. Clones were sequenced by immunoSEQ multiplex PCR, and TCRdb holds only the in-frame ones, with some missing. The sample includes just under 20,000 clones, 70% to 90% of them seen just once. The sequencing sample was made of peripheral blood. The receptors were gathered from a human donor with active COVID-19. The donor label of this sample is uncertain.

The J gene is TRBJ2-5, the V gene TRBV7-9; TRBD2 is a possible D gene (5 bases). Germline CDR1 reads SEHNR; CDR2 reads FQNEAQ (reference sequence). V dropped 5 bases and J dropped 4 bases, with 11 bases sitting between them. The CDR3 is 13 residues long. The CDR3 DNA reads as TGTGCCAGCAGCGCGGGTGGGCGAGAGACCCAGTACTTC. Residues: CASSAGGRETQYF.

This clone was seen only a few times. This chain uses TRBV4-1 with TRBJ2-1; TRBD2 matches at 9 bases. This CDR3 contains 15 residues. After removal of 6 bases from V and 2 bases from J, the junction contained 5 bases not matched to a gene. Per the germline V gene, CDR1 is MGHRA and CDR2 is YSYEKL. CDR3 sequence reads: CASSTLAGTYNEQFF. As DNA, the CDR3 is TGCGCCAGCAGTACTCTAGCGGGAACCTACAATGAGCAGTTCTTC.

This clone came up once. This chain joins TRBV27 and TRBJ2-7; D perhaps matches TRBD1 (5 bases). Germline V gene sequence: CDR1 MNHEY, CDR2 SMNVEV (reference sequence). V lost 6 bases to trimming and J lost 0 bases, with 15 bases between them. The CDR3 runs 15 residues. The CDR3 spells CASSPQSGASYEQYF. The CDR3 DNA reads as TGTGCCAGCAGCCCCCAAAGTGGGGCCTCCTACGAGCAGTACTTC.

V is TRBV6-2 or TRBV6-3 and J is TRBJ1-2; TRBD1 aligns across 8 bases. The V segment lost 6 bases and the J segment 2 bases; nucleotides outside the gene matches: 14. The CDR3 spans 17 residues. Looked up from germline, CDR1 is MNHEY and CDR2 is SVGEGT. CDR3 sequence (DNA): TGTGCCAGCAGCCCTGCAGGGGGCGCGGACCCCAACTATGGCTACACCTTC. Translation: CASSPAGGADPNYGYTF.

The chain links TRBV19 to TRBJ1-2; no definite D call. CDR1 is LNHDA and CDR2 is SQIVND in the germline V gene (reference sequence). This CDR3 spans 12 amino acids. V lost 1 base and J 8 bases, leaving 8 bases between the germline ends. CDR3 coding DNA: TGTGCCAGTAGTATAGGAGGGAACGGCTACACCTTC. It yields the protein CASSIGGNGYTF.

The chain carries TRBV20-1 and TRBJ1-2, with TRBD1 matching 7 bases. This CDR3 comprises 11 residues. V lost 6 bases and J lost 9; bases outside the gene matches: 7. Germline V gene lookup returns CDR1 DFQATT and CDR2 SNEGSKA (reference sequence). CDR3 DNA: TGCAGTGCCCGAACGGGACAGAGCTACACCTTC. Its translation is CSARTGQSYTF.

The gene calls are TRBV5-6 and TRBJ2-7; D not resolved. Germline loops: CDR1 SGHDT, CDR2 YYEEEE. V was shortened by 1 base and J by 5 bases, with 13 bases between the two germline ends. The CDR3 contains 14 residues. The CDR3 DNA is TGTGCCAGCAGCTTGCGCGGCCTCGTCCACGAGCAGTACTTC. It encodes CASSLRGLVHEQYF.

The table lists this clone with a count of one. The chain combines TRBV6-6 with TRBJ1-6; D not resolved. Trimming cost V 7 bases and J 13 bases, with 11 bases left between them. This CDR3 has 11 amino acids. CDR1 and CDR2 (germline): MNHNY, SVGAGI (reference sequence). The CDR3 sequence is CASTEGRPLHF. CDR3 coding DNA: TGTGCCAGCACCGAAGGGAGGCCCCTCCACTTT.

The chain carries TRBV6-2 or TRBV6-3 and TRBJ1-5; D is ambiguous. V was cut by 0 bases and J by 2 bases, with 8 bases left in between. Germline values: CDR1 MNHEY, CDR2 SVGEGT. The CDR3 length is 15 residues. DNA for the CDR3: TGTGCCAGCAGTTACTCGGGCCTTGGCAATCAGCCCCAGCATTTT. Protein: CASSYSGLGNQPQHF.

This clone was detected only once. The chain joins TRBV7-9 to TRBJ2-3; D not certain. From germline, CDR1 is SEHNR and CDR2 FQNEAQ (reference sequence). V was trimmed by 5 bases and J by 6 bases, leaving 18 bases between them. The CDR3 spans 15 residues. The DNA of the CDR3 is TGTGCCAGCAGCCCACGCCCCGAGACGGAGGATACGCAGTATTTT. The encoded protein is CASSPRPETEDTQYF. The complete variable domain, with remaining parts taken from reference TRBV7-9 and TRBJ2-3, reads DTGVSQNPRHKITKRGQNVTFRCDPISEHNRLYWYRQTLGQGPEFLTYFQNEAQLEKSRLLSDRFSAERPKGSFSTLEIQRTEQGDSAMYLCASSPRPETEDTQYFGPGTRLTVL.

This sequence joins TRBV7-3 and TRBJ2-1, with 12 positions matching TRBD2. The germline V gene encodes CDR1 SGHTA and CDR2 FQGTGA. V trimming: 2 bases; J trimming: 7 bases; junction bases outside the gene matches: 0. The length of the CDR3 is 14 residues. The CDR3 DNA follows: TGTGCCAGCAGCTTACTAGCGGGAGGGAATGAGCAGTTCTTC. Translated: CASSLLAGGNEQFF.

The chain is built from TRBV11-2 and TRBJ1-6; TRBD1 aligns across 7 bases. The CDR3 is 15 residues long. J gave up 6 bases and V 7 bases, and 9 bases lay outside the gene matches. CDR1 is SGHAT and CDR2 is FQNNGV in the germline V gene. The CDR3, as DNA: TGTGCCAGCATAAGGGACAGTGAAGCTAATTCACCCCTCCACTTT. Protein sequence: CASIRDSEANSPLHF. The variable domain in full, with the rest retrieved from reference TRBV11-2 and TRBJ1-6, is EAGVAQSPRYKIIEKRQSVAFWCNPISGHATLYWYQQILGQGPKLLIQFQNNGVVDDSQLPKDRFSAERLKGVDSTLKIQPAKLEDSAVYLCASIRDSEANSPLHFGNGTRLTVT.

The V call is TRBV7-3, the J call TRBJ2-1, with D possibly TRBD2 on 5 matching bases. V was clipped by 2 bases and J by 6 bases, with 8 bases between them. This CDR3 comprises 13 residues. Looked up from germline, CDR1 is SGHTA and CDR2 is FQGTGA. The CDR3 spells CASSLDGVNEQFF. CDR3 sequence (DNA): TGTGCCAGCAGCTTAGACGGGGTCAATGAGCAGTTCTTC.